Shown below are 21 T cell receptor beta chains from a single sample sequenced in a study of T cell changes during pregnancy in multiple sclerosis. TCRdb keeps only in-frame clones here, not all; method: immunoSEQ multiplex PCR. Seen here are some 55,000 clones, about 91% observed once, and the top ten hold approximately 1.1%. Sequenced material: peripheral blood, taken after pregnancy. Source of these receptors: a female donor in good health, enrolled as a control in a pregnancy study.

The chain is built from TRBV6-5 and TRBJ1-2, with D hard to call. V was cut by 2 bases and J by 8 bases, with 12 bases left in between. The CDR3 sequence is 13 residues long. CDR1 and CDR2 from the germline V gene are MNHEY and SVGAGI. CDR3 region: CASSYRTAGGYTF. The CDR3, as DNA: TGTGCCAGCAGTTACAGGACTGCGGGCGGCTACACCTTC.

The chain couples TRBV28 to TRBJ1-1; D uncertain. CDR3 length: 14 amino acids. V dropped 6 bases and J dropped 0 bases, with 11 bases sitting between them. Germline loops: CDR1 MDHEN, CDR2 SYDVKM. DNA for the CDR3: TGTGCCAGCAGCTACCAACGTATGAACACTGAAGCTTTCTTT. It encodes CASSYQRMNTEAFF.

The rearrangement links TRBV27 to TRBJ1-5; D possibly corresponds to TRBD1 (6 bases). The germline gives CDR1 MNHEY, CDR2 SMNVEV (reference sequence). The V gene lost 6 bases and the J gene lost 4 bases, with 22 bases spanning the gap. This CDR3 contains 17 residues. The DNA for the CDR3 is TGTGCCAGCAGGGTCAGGGGAAATCGCGCCCATAATCAGCCCCAGCATTTT. Protein product: CASRVRGNRAHNQPQHF.

J is TRBJ2-7 and V is TRBV6-5; 10 bases map to TRBD1. Looked up from germline, CDR1 is MNHEY and CDR2 is SVGAGI. Trimming removed 5 bases from V and 5 bases from J; junction bases left unmatched: 6. This CDR3 comprises 14 residues. This CDR3 reads CASSPGTGENEQYF. As DNA, the CDR3 is TGTGCCAGCAGTCCCGGGACAGGGGAAAACGAGCAGTACTTC.

The rearrangement joins TRBV5-1 to TRBJ1-2; no clear D gene. This CDR3 spans 15 amino acids. Germline V CDR1 and CDR2: SGHRS, YFSETQ. V lost 0 bases to trimming and J lost 2 bases, with 11 bases between them. The DNA of the CDR3 is TGCGCCAGCAGCTTGGTCGGGTGGGAGAACTATGGCTACACCTTC. Encoded protein: CASSLVGWENYGYTF.

V gene TRBV18 combines with J gene TRBJ1-1; 8 bases agree with TRBD1. Unmatched junction bases numbered 3, after V lost 3 bases and J lost 3 bases. The length of the CDR3 is 14 residues. Per the germline V gene, CDR1 is KGHSH and CDR2 is LQKENI. CDR3 region: CASSPTTGDTEAFF. CDR3 nucleotides: TGTGCCAGCTCACCGACGACAGGGGACACTGAAGCTTTCTTT.

The V gene is TRBV14, the J gene TRBJ2-2; 7 bases fit TRBD1. The junction had 11 bases not matched to a gene; V was cut back by 5 bases and J by 5 bases. The germline V gene has CDR1 SGHDN and CDR2 FVKESK. The CDR3 has 16 residues. As DNA, the CDR3 is TGTGCCAGCAGCGTTCAGCCAGGGGGACGGACCGGGGAGCTGTTTTTT. Translating gives CASSVQPGGRTGELFF.

This clone was seen just once. The J gene is TRBJ1-5, the V gene TRBV28; D is unclear. V was pared by 7 bases and J by 1 base, with 8 bases between. Germline V gene lookup returns CDR1 MDHEN and CDR2 SYDVKM. The CDR3 totals 13 residues. This CDR3 reads CASISGSNQPQHF. CDR3 coding DNA: TGTGCCAGCATCTCCGGGAGCAATCAGCCCCAGCATTTT.

The V gene is TRBV27, the J gene TRBJ1-3; a possible D gene is TRBD1 (5 bases). The CDR3 consists of 14 residues. The V and J ends lost 3 bases and 3 bases respectively, with 9 bases between them. Per germline, CDR1 MNHEY and CDR2 SMNVEV (reference sequence). In DNA, the CDR3 is TGTGCCAGCAGTTTTACGGGGGGTGGAAACACCATATATTTT. This sequence encodes CASSFTGGGNTIYF.

The chain joins TRBV27 to TRBJ1-5, with TRBD1 matching over 8 bases. This CDR3 has 20 residues. Germline CDR1 MNHEY, CDR2 SMNVEV (reference sequence). The trim removed 4 bases at V and 5 bases at J, leaving 22 bases unmatched. The CDR3 loop reads CASSSWTGTGGPTGHQPQHF. In DNA form, the CDR3 reads TGTGCCAGCAGTTCATGGACCGGGACAGGAGGGCCGACGGGCCATCAGCCCCAGCATTTT.

The V gene is TRBV10-1, the J gene TRBJ2-1; tentative D call: TRBD2 (5 bases). V was shortened by 8 bases and J by 0 bases, with 14 bases between the two germline ends. Germline V gives CDR1 WNHNN, CDR2 SYGVQD (reference sequence). The CDR3 sequence is 15 residues long. The DNA of the CDR3 is TGCGCCAGCGGAGGAGCTAGCCGCTCCTACAATGAGCAGTTCTTC. It yields the protein CASGGASRSYNEQFF.

The chain joins TRBV4-3 to TRBJ2-1; D gene unclear. The CDR3 has 14 residues. V lost 0 bases to trimming and J lost 1 base, with 4 bases between them. The germline V gene has CDR1 LGHNA and CDR2 YSLEER. The CDR3 protein is CASSQDTSYNEQFF. The CDR3 nucleotides read TGCGCCAGCAGCCAAGATACATCCTACAATGAGCAGTTCTTC.

V is TRBV25-1 and J is TRBJ1-1, with 10 bases identical to TRBD1. CDR1 is MGHDK and CDR2 is SYGVNS in the germline V gene. The CDR3 has 15 amino acids. Trimming took 1 base from V and 5 from J; bases not matched to a gene: 4. CDR3 bases: TGTGCCAGCAGTGAATTCAGGACAGGGGGGACTGAAGCTTTCTTT. Translation: CASSEFRTGGTEAFF.

V gene TRBV6-4 combines with J gene TRBJ1-4; the match to TRBD1 covers 9 bases. Germline V gene sequence: CDR1 MRHNA, CDR2 SNTAGT. V gave up 6 bases and J gave up 6 bases; unmatched junction bases: 5. The CDR3 is 14 amino acids. The CDR3: CASSPTGGYEKLFF. CDR3 nucleotides: TGTGCCAGCAGCCCAACAGGGGGCTATGAAAAACTGTTTTTT.

The V call is TRBV6-6, the J call TRBJ2-7; the match to TRBD1 covers 10 bases. The CDR3 sequence is 13 residues long. The V gene end was trimmed by 10 bases and the J gene end by 6 bases; junction bases not matched to a gene: 9. The germline CDR1 and CDR2 sequences are MNHNY and SVGAGI (reference sequence). The CDR3 sequence is CATNPGQGTEQYF. The CDR3 region has the DNA TGTGCCACCAACCCGGGACAGGGGACCGAGCAGTACTTC.

J is TRBJ2-1 and V is TRBV6-5; D is ambiguous. Trimming took 0 bases from V and 0 from J, leaving 6 bases between them. CDR3 length equals 15 residues. Looked up from germline, CDR1 is MNHEY and CDR2 is SVGAGI. The CDR3 region has the DNA TGTGCCAGCAGTTACTCCCCTAGCTCCTACAATGAGCAGTTCTTC. Its translation is CASSYSPSSYNEQFF.

V gene TRBV6-6 combines with J gene TRBJ2-7; 10 positions match TRBD1. Germline V gene lookup returns CDR1 MNHNY and CDR2 SVGAGI (reference sequence). V dropped 7 bases and J dropped 4; count of bases not matched to a gene: 7. The CDR3 loop spans 14 amino acids. The CDR3 loop reads CASTHGQGGYEQYF. CDR3 sequence (DNA): TGTGCCAGCACCCATGGACAGGGGGGGTACGAGCAGTACTTC.

V usage is TRBV28 and J usage is TRBJ1-6; 7 nucleotides align to TRBD1. The germline gives CDR1 MDHEN, CDR2 SYDVKM. CDR3 length: 18 amino acids. Trimming at V came to 3 bases and at J to 2 bases, leaving 10 bases not matched to a gene. The CDR3 DNA is TGTGCCAGCAGTTTCCCCACTACGGACAGGACCTATAATTCACCCCTCCACTTT. Amino acids: CASSFPTTDRTYNSPLHF. The full variable domain, in which reference TRBV28 and TRBJ1-6 provide the parts outside the CDR3, is DVKVTQSSRYLVKRTGEKVFLECVQDMDHENMFWYRQDPGLGLRLIYFSYDVKMKEKGDIPEGYSVSREKKERFSLILESASTNQTSMYLCASSFPTTDRTYNSPLHFGNGTRLTVT.

The chain couples TRBV30 to TRBJ2-1, with 11 bases matching TRBD2. CDR1 is GTSNPN, CDR2 SVGIG, per germline (reference sequence). CDR3 length: 16 residues. Trimming at V came to 1 base and at J to 7 bases, leaving 9 bases not matched to a gene. The CDR3 sequence is CAWSASLAGVRNEQFF. In DNA form, the CDR3 reads TGTGCCTGGAGTGCCTCACTAGCGGGAGTGAGGAATGAGCAGTTCTTC.

This chain joins TRBV19 and TRBJ1-2, with D unclear. V lost 6 bases to trimming and J lost 2 bases, with 7 bases between them. The CDR3 covers 12 residues. The germline CDR1 and CDR2 sequences are LNHDA and SQIVND (reference sequence). CDR3 in amino acids: CASSPGNYGYTF. CDR3 coding DNA: TGTGCCAGTAGCCCGGGGAACTATGGCTACACCTTC.

The chain combines TRBV9 with TRBJ2-1, with TRBD2 matching 7 bases. From germline, CDR1 is SGDLS and CDR2 YYNGEE. J lost 3 bases, V lost 3 bases, and 6 bases had no gene match. The CDR3 sequence is 15 residues long. The CDR3 bases are TGTGCCAGCAGCGCGGGACTACCCCTCTACAATGAGCAGTTCTTC. Protein product: CASSAGLPLYNEQFF.